This TCR beta chain came from a study of identical twins. There are many counts of this clonotype. Each CDR3 protein gets one entry after TCRdb re-called the 5' RACE reads with MiXCR. Of 750,000 to 950,000 distinct CDR3 sequences listed, about 12% are singletons. These data also formed part of another study, on yellow fever vaccine responses in identical twins.

The sample taken for sequencing was PBMCs. This clonotype was obtained from a woman between 18 and 29 years old in good health.

The CDR3 reads CAISPSGSDTGELFF. DNA for the CDR3: TGTGCCATCAGTCCCTCTGGCTCGGATACCGGGGAGCTGTTTTTT. The chain employs TRBV10-3 and TRBJ2-2; D is ambiguous. CDR1 and CDR2 (germline): ENHRY, SYGVKD. V lost 5 bases and J lost 5, with 15 bases in between. The CDR3 is 15 amino acids.